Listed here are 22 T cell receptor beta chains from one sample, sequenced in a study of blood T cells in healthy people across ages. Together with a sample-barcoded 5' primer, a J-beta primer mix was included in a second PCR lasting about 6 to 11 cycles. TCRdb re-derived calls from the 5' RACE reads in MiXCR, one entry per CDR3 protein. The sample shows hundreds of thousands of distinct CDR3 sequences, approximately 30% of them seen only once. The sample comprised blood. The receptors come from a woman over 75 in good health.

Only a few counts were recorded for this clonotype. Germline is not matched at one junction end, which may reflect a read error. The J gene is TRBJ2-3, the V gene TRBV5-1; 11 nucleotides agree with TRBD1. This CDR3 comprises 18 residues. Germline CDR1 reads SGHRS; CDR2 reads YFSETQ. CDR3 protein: CTSSEGQGAGSPTDTQYF. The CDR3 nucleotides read TGCACCAGCAGCGAAGGACAGGGGGCAGGATCTCCCACAGATACACAGTATTTT. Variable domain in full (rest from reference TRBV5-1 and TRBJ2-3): KAGVTQTPRYLIKTRGQQVTLSCSPISGHRSVSWYQQTPGQGLQFLFEYFSETQRNKGNFPGRFSGRQFSNSRSEMNVSTLELGDSALYLCTSSEGQGAGSPTDTQYFGPGTRLTVL.

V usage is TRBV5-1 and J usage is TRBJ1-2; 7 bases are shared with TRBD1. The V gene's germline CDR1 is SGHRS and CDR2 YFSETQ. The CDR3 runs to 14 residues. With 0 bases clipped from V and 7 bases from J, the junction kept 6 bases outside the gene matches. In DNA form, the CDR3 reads TGCGCCAGCAGCTTGGAGAGGGGGCTGATTGGCTACACCTTC. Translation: CASSLERGLIGYTF.

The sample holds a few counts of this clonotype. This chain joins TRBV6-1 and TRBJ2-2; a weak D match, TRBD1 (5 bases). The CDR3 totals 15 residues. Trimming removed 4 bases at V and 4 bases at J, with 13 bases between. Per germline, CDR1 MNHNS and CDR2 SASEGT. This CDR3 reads CASSVNHRRTGELFF. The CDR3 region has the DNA TGTGCCAGCAGTGTCAACCACAGGCGCACCGGGGAGCTGTTTTTT.

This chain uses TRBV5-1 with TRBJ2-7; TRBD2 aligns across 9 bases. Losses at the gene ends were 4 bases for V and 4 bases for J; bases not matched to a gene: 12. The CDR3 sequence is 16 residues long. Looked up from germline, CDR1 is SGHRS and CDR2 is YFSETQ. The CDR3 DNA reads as TGCGCCAGCAGCCGGAGTGGCGGGGGGGCCGTATACGAGCAGTACTTC. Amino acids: CASSRSGGGAVYEQYF.

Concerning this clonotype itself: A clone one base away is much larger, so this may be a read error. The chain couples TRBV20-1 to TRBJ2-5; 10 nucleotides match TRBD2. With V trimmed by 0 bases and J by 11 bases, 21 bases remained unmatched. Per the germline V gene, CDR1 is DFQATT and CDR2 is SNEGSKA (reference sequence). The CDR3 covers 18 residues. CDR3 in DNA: TGCAGTGCTAGAGATCAAGGTAGCGGGGGGCCCAACCGGAATGAGCAGTACTTC. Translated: CSARDQGSGGPNRNEQYF.

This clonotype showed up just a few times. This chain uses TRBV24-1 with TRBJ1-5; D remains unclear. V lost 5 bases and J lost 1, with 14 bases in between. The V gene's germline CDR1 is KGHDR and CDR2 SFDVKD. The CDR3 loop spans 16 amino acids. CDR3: CATSARTPGSNQPQHF. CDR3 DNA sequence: TGTGCCACCAGTGCCCGCACGCCGGGGAGCAATCAGCCCCAGCATTTT.

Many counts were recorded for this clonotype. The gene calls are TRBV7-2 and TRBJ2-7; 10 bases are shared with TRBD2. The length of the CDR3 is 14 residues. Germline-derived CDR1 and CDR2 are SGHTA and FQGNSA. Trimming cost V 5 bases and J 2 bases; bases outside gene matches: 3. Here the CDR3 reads CASSHSGGTYEQYF. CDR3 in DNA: TGTGCCAGCAGCCATAGCGGGGGGACCTACGAGCAGTACTTC.

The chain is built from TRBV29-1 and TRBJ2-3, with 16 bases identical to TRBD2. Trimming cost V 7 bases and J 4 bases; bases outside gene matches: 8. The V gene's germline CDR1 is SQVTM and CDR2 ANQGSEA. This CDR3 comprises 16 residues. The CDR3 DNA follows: TGCAGCGGAGGGACTAGCGGGGGGGCTGGAGCAGATACGCAGTATTTT. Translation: CSGGTSGGAGADTQYF.

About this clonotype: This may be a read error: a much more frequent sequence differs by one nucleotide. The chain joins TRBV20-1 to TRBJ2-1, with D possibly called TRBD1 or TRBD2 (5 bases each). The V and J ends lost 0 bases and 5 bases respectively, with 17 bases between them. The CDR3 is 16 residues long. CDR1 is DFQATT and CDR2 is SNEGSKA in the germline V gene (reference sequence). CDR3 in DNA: TGCAGTGCTAGAGAGAAAGGAGCGGTGGGGGACAATGAGCAGTTCTTC. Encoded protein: CSAREKGAVGDNEQFF.

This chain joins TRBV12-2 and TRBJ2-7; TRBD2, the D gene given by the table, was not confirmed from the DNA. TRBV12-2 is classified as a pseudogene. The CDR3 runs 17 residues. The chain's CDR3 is CASRLANKGGGYYEQYF. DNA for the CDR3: TGTGCAAGTCGCTTAGCTAACAAGGGCGGGGGGTACTACGAGCAGTACTTC.

The CDR3 bases are TGTGCCGTTGGATGGGGCAAAAACATTCAGTACTTC. Residues: CAVGWGKNIQYF. The chain joins TRBV10-3 to TRBJ2-7, with D unclear. The better agreement between TRBJ2-4 and the DNA end casts doubt on the J call. Germline V CDR1 and CDR2: ENHRY, SYGVKD. The CDR3 sequence is 12 residues long.

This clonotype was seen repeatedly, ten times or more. The DNA for the CDR3 is TGCAGTGCTATGACAGGGTATAATTCACCCCTCCACTTT. It is translated as CSAMTGYNSPLHF. The rearrangement links TRBV20-1 to TRBJ1-6; 7 nucleotides line up with TRBD1. CDR1 and CDR2 from the germline V gene are DFQATT and SNEGSKA (reference sequence). With 4 bases clipped from V and 4 bases from J, the junction kept 1 base outside the gene matches. The CDR3 has 13 residues.

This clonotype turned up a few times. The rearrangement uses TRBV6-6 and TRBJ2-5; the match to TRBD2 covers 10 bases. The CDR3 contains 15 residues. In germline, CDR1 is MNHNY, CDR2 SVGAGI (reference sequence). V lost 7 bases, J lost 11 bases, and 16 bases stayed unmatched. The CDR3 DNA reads TGTGCCAGCATGCCTAGCGGGGGTCCTTCGGATGAGCAGTACTTC. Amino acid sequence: CASMPSGGPSDEQYF.

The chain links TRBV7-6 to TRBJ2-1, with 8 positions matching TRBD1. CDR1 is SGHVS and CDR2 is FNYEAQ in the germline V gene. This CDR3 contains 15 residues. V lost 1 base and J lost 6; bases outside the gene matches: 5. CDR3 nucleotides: TGTGCCAGCAGCTTAGGACAGGGGATCCCCAATGAGCAGTTCTTC. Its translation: CASSLGQGIPNEQFF.

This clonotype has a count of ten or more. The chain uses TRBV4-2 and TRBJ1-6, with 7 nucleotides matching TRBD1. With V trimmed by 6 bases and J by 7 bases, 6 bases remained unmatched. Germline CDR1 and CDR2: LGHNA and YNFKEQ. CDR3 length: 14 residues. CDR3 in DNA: TGTGCCAGCAGGGCAGGGACAGTAAATTCACCCCTCCACTTT. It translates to CASRAGTVNSPLHF.

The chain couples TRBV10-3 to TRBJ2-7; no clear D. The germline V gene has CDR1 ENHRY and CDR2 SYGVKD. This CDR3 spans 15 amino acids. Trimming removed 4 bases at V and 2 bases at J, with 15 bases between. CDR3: CAISGINQNPYEQYF. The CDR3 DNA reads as TGTGCCATCAGTGGGATCAATCAGAACCCCTACGAGCAGTACTTC.

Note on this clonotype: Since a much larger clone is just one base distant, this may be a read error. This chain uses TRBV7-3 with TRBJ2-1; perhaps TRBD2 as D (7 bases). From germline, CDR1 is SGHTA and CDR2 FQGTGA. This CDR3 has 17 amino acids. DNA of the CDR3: TGTGCCAGCAGCTTAAAAATGCTTGGGGGGGGGGCGGATGAGCGGTTCTTC. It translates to CASSLKMLGGGADERFF.

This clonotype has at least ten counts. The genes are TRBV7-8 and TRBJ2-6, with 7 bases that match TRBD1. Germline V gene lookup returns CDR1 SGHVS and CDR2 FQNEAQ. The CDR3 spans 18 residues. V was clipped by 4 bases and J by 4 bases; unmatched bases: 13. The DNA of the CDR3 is TGTGCCAGCAGCTACCAAACCTCGACAGGGTCCGGGGCCAACGTCCTGACTTTC. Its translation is CASSYQTSTGSGANVLTF.

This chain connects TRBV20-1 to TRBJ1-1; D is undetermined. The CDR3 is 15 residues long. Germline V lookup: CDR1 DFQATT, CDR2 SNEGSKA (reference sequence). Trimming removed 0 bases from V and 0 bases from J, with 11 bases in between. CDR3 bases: TGCAGTGCTAGAGAAAAAGATCACGTGAACACTGAAGCTTTCTTT. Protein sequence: CSAREKDHVNTEAFF.

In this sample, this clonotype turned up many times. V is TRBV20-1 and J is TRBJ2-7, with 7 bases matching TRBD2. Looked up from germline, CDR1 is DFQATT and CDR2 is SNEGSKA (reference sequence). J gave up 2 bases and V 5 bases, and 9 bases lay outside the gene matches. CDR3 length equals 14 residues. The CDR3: CSASGVGTTYEQYF. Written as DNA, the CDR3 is TGCAGTGCTTCCGGGGTAGGGACTACCTACGAGCAGTACTTC.

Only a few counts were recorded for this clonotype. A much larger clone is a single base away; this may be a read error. The CDR3 nucleotides are TGCGCCAGCAGCTTGGTTCCGGGGGGGGTATACAATGAGCAGTACTTC. It codes for CASSLVPGGVYNEQYF. This sequence joins TRBV5-1 and TRBJ2-5, with 8 bases fitting TRBD2. Trimming at V came to 0 bases and at J to 11 bases, leaving 15 bases not matched to a gene. The CDR3 contains 16 residues. Germline V gene data show CDR1 as SGHRS and CDR2 as YFSETQ.

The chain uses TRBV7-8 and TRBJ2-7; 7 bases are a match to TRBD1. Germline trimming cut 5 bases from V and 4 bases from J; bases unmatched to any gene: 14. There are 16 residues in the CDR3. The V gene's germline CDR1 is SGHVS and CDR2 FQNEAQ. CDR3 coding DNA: TGTGCCAGCAGCCCCATGAGTGGCAGGGGGTCGTACGAGCAGTACTTC. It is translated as CASSPMSGRGSYEQYF.